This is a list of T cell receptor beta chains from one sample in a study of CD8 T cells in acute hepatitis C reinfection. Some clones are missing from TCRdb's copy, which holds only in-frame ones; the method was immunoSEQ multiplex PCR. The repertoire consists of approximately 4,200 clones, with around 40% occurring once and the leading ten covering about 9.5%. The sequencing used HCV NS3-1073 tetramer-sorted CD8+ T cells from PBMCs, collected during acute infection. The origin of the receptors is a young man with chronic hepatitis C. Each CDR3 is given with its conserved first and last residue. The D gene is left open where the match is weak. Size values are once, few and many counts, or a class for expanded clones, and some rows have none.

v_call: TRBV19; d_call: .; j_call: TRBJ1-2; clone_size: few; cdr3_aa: CASSTQYGYTF; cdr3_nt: TGTGCCAGTAGTACCCAATATGGCTACACCTTC
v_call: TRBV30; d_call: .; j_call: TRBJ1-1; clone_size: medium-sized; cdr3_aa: CAWSVPNGVFMNTEAFF; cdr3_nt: TGTGCCTGGAGTGTACCTAACGGGGTCTTCATGAACACTGAAGCTTTCTTT
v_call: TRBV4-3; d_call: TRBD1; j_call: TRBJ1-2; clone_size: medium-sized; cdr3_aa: CASSQEVIGTGGIYGYTF; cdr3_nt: TGCGCCAGCAGCCAAGAGGTGATCGGGACAGGGGGTATCTATGGCTACACCTTC
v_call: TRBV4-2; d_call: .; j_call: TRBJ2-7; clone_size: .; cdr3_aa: CASSLQASSHEQYF; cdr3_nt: TGTGCCAGCAGCTTGCAGGCTAGTTCACACGAGCAGTACTTC
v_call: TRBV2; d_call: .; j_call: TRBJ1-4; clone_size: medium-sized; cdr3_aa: CASKEASTNEKLFF; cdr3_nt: TGTGCCAGCAAGGAGGCTTCAACTAATGAAAAACTGTTTTTT
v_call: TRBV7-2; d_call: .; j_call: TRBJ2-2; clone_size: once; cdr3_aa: CASSQEMTQGNWGELFF; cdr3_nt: TGTGCCAGCAGCCAAGAAATGACTCAGGGGAATTGGGGAGAGCTGTTTTTT
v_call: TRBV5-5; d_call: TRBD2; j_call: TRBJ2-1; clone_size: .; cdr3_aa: CASSRGTSGDLYNEQFF; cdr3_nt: TGTGCCAGCAGCCGAGGGACTAGCGGAGATCTTTACAATGAGCAGTTCTTC
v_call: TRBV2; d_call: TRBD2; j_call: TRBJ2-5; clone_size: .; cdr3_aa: CASSDHLAGQETQYF; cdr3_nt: TGTGCCAGCAGTGACCATCTAGCGGGTCAAGAGACCCAGTACTTC
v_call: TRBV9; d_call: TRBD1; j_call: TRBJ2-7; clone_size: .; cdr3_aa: CASSLTGLGYEQYF; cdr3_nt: TGTGCCAGCAGCTTGACAGGGTTGGGCTACGAGCAGTACTTC
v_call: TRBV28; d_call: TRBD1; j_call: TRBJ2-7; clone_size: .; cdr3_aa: CASSWPMVGTGRPYEQYF; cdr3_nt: TGTGCCAGCAGTTGGCCTATGGTTGGGACAGGTCGACCCTACGAGCAGTACTTC
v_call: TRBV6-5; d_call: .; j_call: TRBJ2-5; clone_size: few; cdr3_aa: CASSYGGYQETQYF; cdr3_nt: TGTGCCAGCAGTTACGGAGGGTACCAAGAGACCCAGTACTTC
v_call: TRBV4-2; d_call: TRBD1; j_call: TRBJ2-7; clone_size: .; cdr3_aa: CASSLLPGQGGSYEQYF; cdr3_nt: TGTGCCAGCAGCCTACTACCGGGACAGGGGGGCTCCTACGAGCAGTACTTC
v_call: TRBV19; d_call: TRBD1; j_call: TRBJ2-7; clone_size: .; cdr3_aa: CASSIDSTGAPYEQYF; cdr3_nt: TGTGCCAGTAGTATAGATTCGACAGGGGCCCCCTACGAGCAGTACTTC
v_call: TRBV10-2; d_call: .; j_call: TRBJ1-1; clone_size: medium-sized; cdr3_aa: CASSGQPLSPAFF; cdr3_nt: TGCGCCAGCAGTGGACAGCCGCTGTCTCCAGCTTTCTTT
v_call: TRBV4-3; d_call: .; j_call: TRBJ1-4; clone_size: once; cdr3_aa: CASSQEAGSVLFF; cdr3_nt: TGCGCCAGCAGCCAAGAAGCGGGCTCCGTGCTGTTTTTT
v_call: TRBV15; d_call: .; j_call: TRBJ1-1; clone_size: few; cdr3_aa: CATSPLVGNTEAFF; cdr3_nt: TGTGCCACCAGCCCCCTCGTTGGGAACACTGAAGCTTTCTTT
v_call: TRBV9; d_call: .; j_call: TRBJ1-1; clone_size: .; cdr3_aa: CASSREVKAFF; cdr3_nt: TGTGCCAGCTCGCGGGAAGTGAAAGCTTTCTTT
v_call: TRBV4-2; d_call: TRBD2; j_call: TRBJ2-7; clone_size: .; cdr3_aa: CASSQEMASGSTWQYF; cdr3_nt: TGTGCCAGCAGCCAAGAAATGGCTAGCGGGTCCACCTGGCAGTACTTC
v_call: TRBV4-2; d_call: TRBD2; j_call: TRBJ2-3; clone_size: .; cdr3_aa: CASSLETSGGFTDTQYF; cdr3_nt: TGTGCCAGCAGCTTGGAAACTAGCGGGGGATTCACAGATACGCAGTATTTT
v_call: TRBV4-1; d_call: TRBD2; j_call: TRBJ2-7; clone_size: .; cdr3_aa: CASSQDTGGSGGVYEQYF; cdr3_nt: TGCGCCAGCAGCCAAGATACAGGGGGAAGCGGGGGGGTGTACGAGCAGTACTTC
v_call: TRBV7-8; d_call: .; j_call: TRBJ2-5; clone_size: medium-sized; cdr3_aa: CASSLAWVEETQYF; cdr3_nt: TGTGCCAGCAGCTTAGCATGGGTCGAAGAGACCCAGTACTTC
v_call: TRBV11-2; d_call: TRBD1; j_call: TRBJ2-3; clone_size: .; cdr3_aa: CASSTEAGGWGTQYF; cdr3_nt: TGTGCCAGCAGCACGGAGGCAGGGGGATGGGGTACGCAGTATTTT
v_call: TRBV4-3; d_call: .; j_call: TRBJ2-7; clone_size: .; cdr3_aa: CASSQESGAEQYF; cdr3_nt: TGCGCCAGCAGCCAGGAGTCCGGGGCCGAGCAGTACTTC
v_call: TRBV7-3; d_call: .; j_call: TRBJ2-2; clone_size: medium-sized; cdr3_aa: CASSTPGTGELFF; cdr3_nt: TGTGCCAGCAGCACGCCGGGGACCGGGGAGCTGTTTTTT
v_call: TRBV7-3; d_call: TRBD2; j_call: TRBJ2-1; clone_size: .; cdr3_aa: CASSTLADNYNEQFF; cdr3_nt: TGTGCCAGCAGCACCCTAGCGGATAATTACAATGAGCAGTTCTTC
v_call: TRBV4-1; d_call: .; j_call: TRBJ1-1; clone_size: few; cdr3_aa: CASSQETGAEAFF; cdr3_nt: TGCGCCAGCAGCCAAGAAACCGGGGCTGAAGCTTTCTTT
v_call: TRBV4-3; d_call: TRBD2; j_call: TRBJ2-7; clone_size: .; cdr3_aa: CASSQELAGANYEQYF; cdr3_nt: TGCGCCAGCAGCCAAGAACTAGCGGGGGCAAACTACGAGCAGTACTTC
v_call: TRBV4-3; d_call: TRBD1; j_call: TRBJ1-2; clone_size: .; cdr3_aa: CASSQEPTGVGGYTF; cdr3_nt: TGCGCCAGCAGCCAAGAACCAACAGGGGTGGGCGGCTACACCTTC
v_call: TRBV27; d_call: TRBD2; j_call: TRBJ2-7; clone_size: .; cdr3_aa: CASSLGLAAPYEQYF; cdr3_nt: TGTGCCAGCAGCCTCGGACTAGCGGCCCCTTACGAGCAGTACTTC
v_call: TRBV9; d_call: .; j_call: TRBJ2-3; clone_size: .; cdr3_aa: CASSLEGDTQYF; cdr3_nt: TGTGCCAGCAGCCTAGAGGGGGATACGCAGTATTTT
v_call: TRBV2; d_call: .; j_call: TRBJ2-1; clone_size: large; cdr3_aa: CASSGRTAVEQFF; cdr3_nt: TGTGCCAGCAGTGGGCGGACAGCGGTTGAGCAGTTCTTC
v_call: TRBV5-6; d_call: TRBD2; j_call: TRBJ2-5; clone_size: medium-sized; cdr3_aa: CASGLAGGRQETQYF; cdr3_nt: TGTGCCAGCGGGCTAGCGGGAGGTCGACAAGAGACCCAGTACTTC
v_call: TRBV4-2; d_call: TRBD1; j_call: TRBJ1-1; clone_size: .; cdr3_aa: CASSLGRDSQYTEAFF; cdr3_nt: TGTGCCAGCAGCTTAGGCCGGGACAGCCAATACACTGAAGCTTTCTTT
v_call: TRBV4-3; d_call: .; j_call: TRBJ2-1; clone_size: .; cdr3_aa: CASSQETGAPGEQFF; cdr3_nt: TGCGCCAGCAGCCAAGAAACGGGGGCACCGGGTGAGCAGTTCTTC
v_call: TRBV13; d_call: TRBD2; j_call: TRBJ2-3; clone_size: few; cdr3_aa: CASSFWTSGGAGDTQYF; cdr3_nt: TGTGCCAGCAGTTTCTGGACTAGCGGGGGGGCCGGAGATACGCAGTATTTT
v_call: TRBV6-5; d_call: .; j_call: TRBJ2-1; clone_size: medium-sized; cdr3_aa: CASSNPGEQFF; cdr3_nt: TGTGCCAGCAGTAATCCGGGTGAGCAGTTCTTC
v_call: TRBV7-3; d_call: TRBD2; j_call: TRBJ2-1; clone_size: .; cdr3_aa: CASSLLVAGGRGEQFF; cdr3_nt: TGTGCCAGCAGCTTATTGGTAGCGGGAGGCCGGGGTGAGCAGTTCTTC
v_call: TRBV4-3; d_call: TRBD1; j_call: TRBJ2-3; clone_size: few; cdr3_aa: CASSPSPGQPPSTDTQYF; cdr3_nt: TGCGCCAGCAGTCCCTCCCCGGGACAGCCGCCTAGCACAGATACGCAGTATTTT
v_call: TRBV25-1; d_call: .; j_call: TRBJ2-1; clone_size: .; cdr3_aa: CATLLCRFF; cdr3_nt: TGTGCCACCCTCTTGTGCCGGTTCTTC
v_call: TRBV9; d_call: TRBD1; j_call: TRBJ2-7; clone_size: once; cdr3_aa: CASSAGTGLSYEQYF; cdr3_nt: TGTGCCAGCAGCGCCGGGACAGGGCTCTCCTACGAGCAGTACTTC
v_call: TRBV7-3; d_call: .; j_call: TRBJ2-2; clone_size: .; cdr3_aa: CASSLPGTGELFF; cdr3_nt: TGTGCCAGCAGCTTACCGGGTACCGGGGAGCTGTTTTTT
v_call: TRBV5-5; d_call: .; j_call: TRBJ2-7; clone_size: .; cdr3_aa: CASSQEVGGFWGEQYF; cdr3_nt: TGTGCCAGCAGCCAAGAGGTTGGGGGATTCTGGGGCGAGCAGTACTTC
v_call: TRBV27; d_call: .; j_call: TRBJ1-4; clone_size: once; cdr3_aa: CASSLRVSGEKLFF; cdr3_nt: TGTGCCAGCAGTCTCAGGGTGTCGGGGGAAAAACTGTTTTTT
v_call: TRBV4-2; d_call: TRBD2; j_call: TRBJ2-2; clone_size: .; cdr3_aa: CASSQENSGGAWGELFF; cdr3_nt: TGTGCCAGCAGCCAAGAGAACAGCGGGGGGGCCTGGGGGGAGCTGTTTTTT
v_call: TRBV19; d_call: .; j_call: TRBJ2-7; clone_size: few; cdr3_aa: CALEVRGYEQYF; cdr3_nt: TGTGCCCTAGAAGTCAGGGGCTACGAGCAGTACTTC
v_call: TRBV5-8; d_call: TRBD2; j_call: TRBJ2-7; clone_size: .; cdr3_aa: CASSLALSSGEPYEQYF; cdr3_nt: TGTGCCAGCAGCTTAGCGCTATCTAGCGGGGAGCCCTACGAGCAGTACTTC
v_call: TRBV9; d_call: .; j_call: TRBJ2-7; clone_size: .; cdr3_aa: CASSVVDNSYEQYF; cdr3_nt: TGTGCCAGCAGCGTAGTGGACAACTCCTACGAGCAGTACTTC
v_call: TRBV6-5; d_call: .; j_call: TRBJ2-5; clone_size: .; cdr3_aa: CASSYGQAQETQYF; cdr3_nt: TGTGCCAGCAGTTACGGGCAGGCCCAAGAGACCCAGTACTTC
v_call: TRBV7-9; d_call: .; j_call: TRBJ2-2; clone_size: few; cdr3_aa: CASSLAGTGELFF; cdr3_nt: TGTGCCAGCAGCTTAGCGGGCACCGGGGAGCTGTTTTTT
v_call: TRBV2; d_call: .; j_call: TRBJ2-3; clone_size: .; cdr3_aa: CASSERDFEQDTQYF; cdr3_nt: TGTGCCAGCAGTGAACGGGACTTCGAACAAGATACGCAGTATTTT
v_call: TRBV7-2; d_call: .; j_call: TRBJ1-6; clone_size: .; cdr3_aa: CASSDVDSPLHF; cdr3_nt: TGTGCCAGCAGTGACGTAGATTCACCCCTCCACTTT
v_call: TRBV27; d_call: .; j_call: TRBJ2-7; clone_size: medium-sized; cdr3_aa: CASSLLRGYEQYF; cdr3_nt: TGTGCCAGCAGTTTATTGAGGGGCTACGAGCAGTACTTC
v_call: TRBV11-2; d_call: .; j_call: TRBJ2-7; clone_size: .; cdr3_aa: CASSLEAGPWGEQYF; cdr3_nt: TGTGCCAGCAGCTTAGAAGCAGGGCCGTGGGGTGAGCAGTACTTC
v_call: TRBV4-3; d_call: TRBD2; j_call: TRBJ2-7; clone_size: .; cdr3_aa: CASSQDPPGAGGNYEQYF; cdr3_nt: TGCGCCAGCAGCCAAGACCCACCGGGGGCGGGGGGAAACTACGAGCAGTACTTC